Following are 21 T cell receptor beta chains from one sample sequenced in a study of T cell repertoires in cytomegalovirus infection (dated by TCRdb to about 2019). The treatment or condition label for this specimen denotes: in vitro stimulation with specific CMV peptide epitopes to enrich CMV-specific T cells. For sequencing, an Illumina HiSeq 1500 was employed. The public reads were reanalyzed by TCRdb: fastp trimming at Q25, MiXCR alignment, in-frame beta chains only. When rows share a CDR3 protein, they turn into one entry using the most common DNA and genes. A total of 450,000 to 650,000 distinct CDR3 sequences appear in this sample, roughly 43% of them only once. The top ten hold about 48% of the sample. Antigens of these TCRs are unknown. The sequences come from cultured PBMCs, collected from culture after CMV antigen stimulation. These receptors all come from a human donor in good health (CMV status not recorded). Some clones in this sample may be carry-over from other donors' samples.

The rearrangement links TRBV18 to TRBJ1-4; the D gene is possibly TRBD1 (5 bases). CDR1 is KGHSH and CDR2 is LQKENI in the germline V gene. Trimming removed 3 bases from V and 0 bases from J, with 11 bases in between. The CDR3 loop spans 16 amino acids. The CDR3: CASSPGSTATNEKLFF. CDR3 nucleotide sequence: TGTGCCAGCTCACCGGGGTCGACAGCAACTAATGAAAAACTGTTTTTT.

V usage is TRBV4-1 and J usage is TRBJ2-2; 7 bases line up with TRBD1. The trim removed 1 base at V and 5 bases at J, leaving 7 bases unmatched. Germline lookup yields CDR1 MGHRA and CDR2 YSYEKL. CDR3 length: 16 amino acids. CDR3 sequence: CASSQVGQRKTGELFF. DNA of the CDR3: TGCGCCAGCAGCCAAGTGGGACAGAGAAAGACCGGGGAGCTGTTTTTT.

This clonotype has more than one count but fewer than ten. This chain joins TRBV30 and TRBJ2-3, with a possible D match to TRBD1 (5 bases). This CDR3 comprises 12 residues. Trimming left V 0 bases short and J 4 bases short, with 5 bases between. Per the germline V gene, CDR1 is GTSNPN and CDR2 is SVGIG (reference sequence). The CDR3 loop reads CAWSVQADTQYF. CDR3 bases: TGTGCCTGGAGTGTACAGGCAGATACGCAGTATTTT.

This clonotype was observed many times. The chain carries TRBV7-6 and TRBJ1-4; 7 nucleotides align to TRBD1. This CDR3 is 14 amino acids long. J was trimmed by 5 bases and V by 5 bases; bases with no gene match: 5. Germline assignment: CDR1 SGHVS and CDR2 FNYEAQ. The DNA of the CDR3 is TGTGCCAGCAGCCGGGACAGCTCCAATGAAAAACTGTTTTTT. Translation: CASSRDSSNEKLFF.

The chain couples TRBV4-1 to TRBJ2-2; 8 nucleotides agree with TRBD1. The CDR3 sequence is 15 residues long. Trimming removed 2 bases from V and 4 bases from J; junction bases left unmatched: 3. Germline lookup yields CDR1 MGHRA and CDR2 YSYEKL. The CDR3, as DNA: TGCGCCAGCAGCCAACAGGGGGCTTTCACCGGGGAGCTGTTTTTT. Residues: CASSQQGAFTGELFF.

The V gene is TRBV12-3 or TRBV12-4, the J gene TRBJ2-5; weak D call: TRBD2 (6 bases). This CDR3 has 16 residues. The germline V and J ends were trimmed by 5 bases and 5 bases, with 21 bases remaining between them. The CDR3 DNA follows: TGTGCCAGCAGTCCCCGCGGTGGAGGGGAGGCGGAGACCCAGTACTTC. It is translated as CASSPRGGGEAETQYF.

The CDR3 bases are TGTGCCAGCAGCTCTTACACAGGGCCGGCCTATGGCTACACCTTC. It yields the protein CASSSYTGPAYGYTF. The gene calls are TRBV7-2 and TRBJ1-2; D perhaps matches TRBD1 (6 bases). Trimming took 4 bases from V and 4 from J, leaving 16 bases between them. The CDR3 has 15 amino acids. Looked up from germline, CDR1 is SGHTA and CDR2 is FQGNSA.

V gene TRBV9 combines with J gene TRBJ1-1; the match to TRBD1 covers 8 bases. J was trimmed by 7 bases and V by 4 bases; bases with no gene match: 9. Germline V gives CDR1 SGDLS, CDR2 YYNGEE. CDR3 length: 14 residues. In DNA, the CDR3 is TGTGCCAGCAGCACGCGGACAGGGTCGATTGAAGCTTTCTTT. Its protein product is CASSTRTGSIEAFF.

The CDR3 loop reads CASSEVGTSLAKNIQYF. CDR3 in DNA: TGTGCCAGCAGTGAAGTGGGGACTAGTCTAGCCAAAAACATTCAGTACTTC. The chain couples TRBV6-1 to TRBJ2-4, with 8 bases lining up with TRBD2. This CDR3 is 17 amino acids long. The V gene's germline CDR1 is MNHNS and CDR2 SASEGT. With 1 base clipped from V and 0 bases from J, the junction kept 5 bases outside the gene matches.

The CDR3 bases are TGCGCCAGCAGCTTGTATTTAAGCGGGAAGAGCACAGATACGCAGTATTTT. Translated: CASSLYLSGKSTDTQYF. The gene calls are TRBV5-1 and TRBJ2-3, with 7 positions matching TRBD2. CDR3 length: 17 amino acids. After removal of 1 base from V and 0 bases from J, the junction contained 8 bases not matched to a gene. Germline loops: CDR1 SGHRS, CDR2 YFSETQ.

This clonotype was picked up many times. The chain recombines TRBV7-2 with TRBJ2-7; the match to TRBD2 covers 11 bases. Germline V gene data show CDR1 as SGHTA and CDR2 as FQGNSA. V was clipped by 2 bases and J by 4 bases; unmatched bases: 10. The CDR3 runs 17 residues. The CDR3 sequence is CASSLTFSGGAGYEQYF. The DNA of the CDR3 is TGTGCCAGCAGCTTAACTTTTAGCGGGGGGGCAGGGTACGAGCAGTACTTC.

The chain carries TRBV5-4 and TRBJ2-1, with 9 bases fitting TRBD1. Germline V CDR1 and CDR2: SGHNT, YYREEE (reference sequence). J gave up 6 bases and V 6 bases, and 10 bases lay outside the gene matches. This CDR3 has 15 residues. This CDR3 is CASTPTGDRVNEQFF. The CDR3 nucleotides are TGTGCCAGCACCCCGACCGGGGACAGGGTCAATGAGCAGTTCTTC.

J is TRBJ2-3 and V is TRBV20-1, with 9 positions matching TRBD2. The trim removed 6 bases at V and 2 bases at J, leaving 6 bases unmatched. The CDR3 covers 14 residues. Per the germline V gene, CDR1 is DFQATT and CDR2 is SNEGSKA (reference sequence). CDR3 region: CSARIAGATDTQYF. The CDR3 DNA reads TGCAGTGCCAGAATAGCGGGGGCCACAGATACGCAGTATTTT.

The chain links TRBV6-8 to TRBJ2-3; D possibly matches TRBD1 or TRBD2 (5 bases each). CDR1 is MNHGY and CDR2 is SAAAGT in the germline V gene. This CDR3 is 14 amino acids long. Trimming stripped 5 bases from V and 2 bases from J, with 11 bases between. This CDR3 reads CASSRDPITDTQYF. For the CDR3, the DNA is TGTGCCAGCAGTCGGGACCCCATCACAGATACGCAGTATTTT.

The chain employs TRBV12-5 and TRBJ2-7, with D uncertain. Germline CDR1 and CDR2: LGHNT and FRNRAP. V lost 2 bases, J lost 7 bases, and 9 bases lay in between. The CDR3 loop spans 12 amino acids. The CDR3 loop reads CASGLSRGEQYF. The CDR3 bases are TGTGCTAGTGGTTTGTCCCGTGGGGAGCAGTACTTC. The entire variable domain, with the rest obtained from reference TRBV12-5 and TRBJ2-7, is as follows: DARVTQTPRHKVTEMGQEVTMRCQPILGHNTVFWYRQTMMQGLELLAYFRNRAPLDDSGMPKDRFSAEMPDATLATLKIQPSEPRDSAVYFCASGLSRGEQYFGPGTRLTVT.

This clonotype showed up just once. The V call is TRBV5-1, the J call TRBJ2-5, with a tentative D call TRBD2 (6 bases). Germline V gene lookup returns CDR1 SGHRS and CDR2 YFSETQ. The CDR3 has 17 amino acids. Trimming cost V 2 bases and J 4 bases, with 21 bases left between them. The CDR3 protein is CASSLSGASVVGETQYF. In DNA form, the CDR3 reads TGCGCCAGCAGCTTATCTGGGGCTAGCGTTGTGGGAGAGACCCAGTACTTC.

V gene TRBV20-1 combines with J gene TRBJ2-3, with a weak D call TRBD1 (7 bases). CDR3 length equals 15 residues. CDR1 is DFQATT, CDR2 SNEGSKA, per germline (reference sequence). Trimming took off 6 bases at V and 6 bases at J, with 22 bases between the two ends. This CDR3 reads CSATIQAGRGDTQYF. CDR3 in DNA: TGCAGTGCCACAATCCAAGCGGGCAGGGGGGATACGCAGTATTTT.

V is TRBV2 and J is TRBJ2-1, with TRBD2 matching over 7 bases. CDR1 and CDR2 (germline): SNHLY, FYNNEI. This CDR3 has 14 amino acids. With V trimmed by 4 bases and J by 7 bases, 7 bases remained unmatched. CDR3 nucleotides: TGTGCCAGCAGTGGCCTACTAGCGCGGAATGAGCAGTTCTTC. Protein product: CASSGLLARNEQFF.

The chain is built from TRBV7-2 and TRBJ2-1, with unresolved D. The CDR3 is 16 amino acids. From germline, CDR1 is SGHTA and CDR2 FQGNSA. Trimming left V 5 bases short and J 6 bases short, with 20 bases between. CDR3 nucleotide sequence: TGTGCCAGCAGCAGCCCCAGTGGGGTACAACTCAATGAGCAGTTCTTC. It encodes CASSSPSGVQLNEQFF.

This clonotype has more than one count but fewer than ten. The rearrangement joins TRBV7-9 to TRBJ2-5; 7 bases align to TRBD2. The ends lost 5 bases at V and 3 bases at J; junction bases unmatched: 6. The germline CDR1 and CDR2 sequences are SEHNR and FQNEAQ (reference sequence). This CDR3 is 14 amino acids long. CDR3 bases: TGTGCCAGCAGCCAACTAGCGACTGAAGAGACCCAGTACTTC. This codes for CASSQLATEETQYF.

V gene TRBV29-1 combines with J gene TRBJ2-1; maybe TRBD2 (7 bases). V was clipped by 4 bases and J by 9 bases, with 25 bases between them. Germline V gene lookup returns CDR1 SQVTM and CDR2 ANQGSEA. This CDR3 is 16 amino acids long. As DNA, the CDR3 is TGCAGCGTTGCAAGGTGGGGGCGGGAGATTAATAGTGAGCAGTTCTTC. This codes for CSVARWGREINSEQFF.